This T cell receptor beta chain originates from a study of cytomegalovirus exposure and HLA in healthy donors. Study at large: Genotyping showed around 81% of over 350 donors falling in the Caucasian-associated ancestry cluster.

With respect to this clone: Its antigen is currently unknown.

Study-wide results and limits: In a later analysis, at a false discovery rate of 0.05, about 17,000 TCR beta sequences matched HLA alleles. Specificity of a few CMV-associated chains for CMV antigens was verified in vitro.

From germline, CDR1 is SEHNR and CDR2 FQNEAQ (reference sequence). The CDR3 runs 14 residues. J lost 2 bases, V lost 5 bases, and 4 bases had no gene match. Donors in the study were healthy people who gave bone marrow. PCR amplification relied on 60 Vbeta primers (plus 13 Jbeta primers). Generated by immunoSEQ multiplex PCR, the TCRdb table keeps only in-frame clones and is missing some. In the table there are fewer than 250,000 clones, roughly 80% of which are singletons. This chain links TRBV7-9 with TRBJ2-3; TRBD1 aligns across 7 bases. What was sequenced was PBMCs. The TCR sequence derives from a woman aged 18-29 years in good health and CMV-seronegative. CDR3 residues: CASSHDRVTDTQYF. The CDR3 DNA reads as TGTGCCAGCAGCCACGACAGGGTCACAGATACGCAGTATTTT.